The 9 T cell receptor beta chains in this list originate from one sample, sequenced in a study of control samples from healthy donors and cancer patients. Generated by immunoSEQ multiplex PCR, the TCRdb table keeps only in-frame clones and is missing some. The sample lists some 130,000 clones; 75% to 95% were seen once. The specimen was blood. These receptors originate from a man aged 40-49 years in good health.

The chain uses TRBV5-4 and TRBJ1-1, with D maybe TRBD1 (6 bases). Germline values: CDR1 SGHNT, CDR2 YYREEE (reference sequence). Between the trimmed V and J ends, which lost 2 bases and 5 bases, there was a span of 13 bases. This CDR3 comprises 14 residues. CDR3 protein: CASSFRGGGTEAFF. CDR3 bases: TGTGCCAGCAGCTTCCGGGGAGGGGGAACTGAAGCTTTCTTT.

The chain recombines TRBV6-1 with TRBJ1-5, with D perhaps TRBD1 (5 bases). CDR3 size: 14 residues. Germline assignment: CDR1 MNHNS and CDR2 SASEGT. With 0 bases removed from V and 7 bases from J, the gap between germline ends came to 10 bases. The CDR3 region is CASSEAKGNQPQHF. The CDR3 coding sequence is TGTGCCAGCAGTGAAGCGAAGGGGAACCAGCCCCAGCATTTT.

DNA of the CDR3: TGTGCCAGCAGCTTAGGGGGCGGGGCGGGTTCCTACGAGCAGTACTTC. This translates into CASSLGGGAGSYEQYF. The chain combines TRBV7-2 with TRBJ2-7; D is possibly TRBD2 (6 bases). CDR1 SGHTA and CDR2 FQGNSA come from the germline V gene. The CDR3 consists of 16 residues. V lost 1 base and J lost 1, with 14 bases in between.

The chain employs TRBV12-3 or TRBV12-4 and TRBJ1-5, with D maybe TRBD1 (6 bases). The CDR3 consists of 13 residues. V was clipped by 9 bases and J by 3 bases, with 12 bases between them. This chain's CDR3 is CASGGRINQPQHF. The CDR3 DNA sequence: TGTGCCAGTGGGGGGCGGATCAATCAGCCCCAGCATTTT.

The table lists this clone with a count of one. The genes are TRBV5-1 and TRBJ1-1; D gene unclear. Germline V gives CDR1 SGHRS, CDR2 YFSETQ. The CDR3 covers 13 residues. Trimming pared 0 bases from V and 3 bases from J, leaving 6 bases between. The CDR3 nucleotides are TGCGCCAGCAGCTTGGTCATTGACACTGAAGCTTTCTTT. This codes for CASSLVIDTEAFF.

The V call is TRBV5-6, the J call TRBJ2-5, with 10 bases aligning to TRBD1. Per germline, CDR1 SGHDT and CDR2 YYEEEE. After removal of 5 bases from V and 3 bases from J, the junction contained 10 bases not matched to a gene. This CDR3 is built from 16 residues. CDR3 sequence (DNA): TGTGCCAGCAGTGCTTTGGGACAGGGGAATGAAGAGACCCAGTACTTC. It yields the protein CASSALGQGNEETQYF. Drawing the rest from reference TRBV5-6 and TRBJ2-5, the complete variable domain is DAGVTQSPTHLIKTRGQQVTLRCSPKSGHDTVSWYQQALGQGPQFIFQYYEEEERQRGNFPDRFSGHQFPNYSSELNVNALLLGDSALYLCASSALGQGNEETQYFGPGTRLLVL.

This clone was picked up a small number of times. V usage is TRBV24-1 and J usage is TRBJ2-5; D is unclear. The CDR3 extends over 14 amino acids. Deletions cut 4 bases from V and 2 bases from J, with 10 bases between. Germline V gives CDR1 KGHDR, CDR2 SFDVKD. Here the CDR3 reads CATSEGSAQETQYF. The CDR3 DNA is TGTGCCACCAGTGAAGGGTCGGCGCAAGAGACCCAGTACTTC.

J is TRBJ2-3 and V is TRBV5-1; 7 bases match TRBD2. V lost 4 bases and J lost 0; bases outside the gene matches: 8. Per germline, CDR1 SGHRS and CDR2 YFSETQ. The CDR3 extends over 16 amino acids. CDR3 nucleotides: TGCGCCAGCAGCCCTGGGGGGGGGACTAGCACAGATACGCAGTATTTT. It specifies CASSPGGGTSTDTQYF. The full variable domain, rest sourced from reference TRBV5-1 and TRBJ2-3, is KAGVTQTPRYLIKTRGQQVTLSCSPISGHRSVSWYQQTPGQGLQFLFEYFSETQRNKGNFPGRFSGRQFSNSRSEMNVSTLELGDSALYLCASSPGGGTSTDTQYFGPGTRLTVL.

The chain is built from TRBV6-5 and TRBJ2-6; maybe TRBD2 (6 bases). V was trimmed by 1 base and J by 0 bases, leaving 7 bases between them. This CDR3 is 16 amino acids long. The germline CDR1 and CDR2 sequences are MNHEY and SVGAGI. The CDR3 here is CASSYLRGSGANVLTF. As DNA, the CDR3 is TGTGCCAGCAGTTACTTGCGGGGCTCTGGGGCCAACGTCCTGACTTTC.